Sequencing of this T cell receptor beta chain was carried out in a study of blood T cell repertoires in COVID-19. Overall study context: Samples representing acute and convalescent COVID-19 were sourced from the United States, Italy and Spain. PBMCs, B-cell-depleted T cells, or T cells were the source of the cDNA or gDNA that made up the material.

Profiling relied on immunoSEQ multiplex PCR, and the TCRdb table lists in-frame clones only, not all of them. The table has tens of thousands of clones, over 75% seen once. The source is a woman aged 55-75 years with acute or convalescent COVID-19. The source material was peripheral blood.

In DNA, the CDR3 is TGCGCCAGCAGCCAAGATTGGACATTGGCCGGAAACACCATATATTTT. Translating gives CASSQDWTLAGNTIYF. The rearrangement uses TRBV4-1 and TRBJ1-3; D perhaps matches TRBD1 (5 bases). Trimming left V 0 bases short and J 4 bases short, with 13 bases between. The CDR3 is made up of 16 amino acids. Germline CDR1 and CDR2: MGHRA and YSYEKL.